This TCR beta chain was retrieved from a study of blood T cell repertoires in COVID-19. Germline loops: CDR1 SGDLS, CDR2 YYNGEE. V lost 3 bases and J lost 5; bases outside the gene matches: 21. The CDR3 extends over 20 amino acids. In the original workflow: Estimated nucleated cell counts came from reference gene primer amplification. TCRdb's table, derived via immunoSEQ multiplex PCR, lists solely in-frame clones and lacks some. Clone size and the V and J calls come from that table; the DNA yielded D and trimming. This sample has 150,000 to 200,000 clones; about 86% occur once, and the top ten carry roughly 8.2%.

Material for sequencing was peripheral blood. This TCR was recovered from a man between 60 and 70 years old with acute or convalescent COVID-19. J is TRBJ2-2 and V is TRBV9; 8 nucleotides agree with TRBD2. CDR3 DNA sequence: TGTGCCAGCAGCGCTCAATCACTAGCGGCCTATCCCCGGGGGACCGGGGAGCTGTTTTTT. Translation gives CASSAQSLAAYPRGTGELFF.